The 23 T cell receptor beta chains reported below all come from one sample, sequenced in a study of T-cell memory formation after mild COVID-19. TCRdb passed the 5' RACE reads through MiXCR, listing each CDR3 protein once. The repertoire holds just over 350,000 distinct CDR3 sequences, with around 15% as singletons. The sample comprised PBMCs or a T cell subset sorted from them (not recorded which). The receptors shown here come from a man aged 18 to 29 who had mild COVID-19 (a few samples of this study predate the infection). Cell type and time point are not known.

This clonotype was found many times. This chain links TRBV7-2 with TRBJ2-7; 9 bases are shared with TRBD1. The junction had 16 bases not matched to a gene; V was cut back by 5 bases and J by 5 bases. There are 17 residues in the CDR3. Germline CDR1 SGHTA, CDR2 FQGNSA. DNA for the CDR3: TGTGCCAGCAGCGCCGGCCCGGGACAGGGTAGCGCCGACGAGCAGTACTTC. Protein: CASSAGPGQGSADEQYF.

The V gene is TRBV28, the J gene TRBJ2-1; no firm D call. The CDR3 covers 11 residues. Trimming cost V 7 bases and J 8 bases, with 9 bases left between them. Germline CDR1 is MDHEN and CDR2 is SYDVKM. The CDR3 coding sequence is TGTGCCAGCAAGGATCGTCATGAGCAGTTCTTC. It encodes CASKDRHEQFF.

V usage is TRBV7-3 and J usage is TRBJ2-3, with a tentative D call TRBD2 (6 bases). V was cut by 5 bases and J by 4 bases, with 13 bases left in between. Germline V gene lookup returns CDR1 SGHTA and CDR2 FQGTGA. The CDR3 sequence is 14 residues long. The CDR3 coding sequence is TGTGCCAGCAGCCCTGGGACTTTGGCAGATACGCAGTATTTT. Its protein is CASSPGTLADTQYF.

At least ten counts were recorded for this clonotype. This chain joins TRBV3-1 and TRBJ1-1; D unclear. Per germline, CDR1 LGHDT and CDR2 YNNKEL (reference sequence). This CDR3 has 13 amino acids. V gave up 5 bases and J gave up 2 bases, with 9 bases separating them. In nucleotides, the CDR3 is TGTGCCAGCAGCGAGACCTTAAACACTGAAGCTTTCTTT. This encodes CASSETLNTEAFF.

This clonotype has more than one count but fewer than ten. The CDR3 sequence: CASSSGLADTDTQYF. The CDR3 DNA follows: TGTGCCAGCAGCTCGGGACTTGCCGACACAGATACGCAGTATTTT. J is TRBJ2-3 and V is TRBV7-7; weak D call: TRBD2 (6 bases). The V gene lost 4 bases and the J gene lost 2 bases, with 13 bases spanning the gap. The CDR3 totals 15 residues. CDR1 SSHAT and CDR2 FNYEAQ come from the germline V gene (reference sequence).

This clonotype was found a few times. The chain has TRBV24-1 and TRBJ2-7; 8 bases map to TRBD1. The J segment lost 9 bases and the V segment lost 4 bases, leaving 7 bases of the junction unmatched. The CDR3 runs to 13 residues. CDR1 and CDR2 from the germline V gene are KGHDR and SFDVKD. The chain's CDR3 is CATSDGTGRGQYF. Written as DNA, the CDR3 is TGTGCCACCAGTGACGGGACAGGCCGAGGGCAGTACTTC.

This clonotype has a handful of counts. The chain couples TRBV25-1 to TRBJ1-1, with D hard to call. From germline, CDR1 is MGHDK and CDR2 SYGVNS. The V end was cut by 4 bases, the J end by 5 bases, with 23 bases between. There are 17 residues in the CDR3. CDR3 region: CASSGDQLDRASTEAFF. CDR3 coding DNA: TGTGCCAGCAGTGGAGACCAGCTGGATAGGGCGAGTACTGAAGCTTTCTTT.

This clonotype was counted ten times or more. V and J are TRBV5-1 and TRBJ2-7, with unresolved D. Germline CDR1 reads SGHRS; CDR2 reads YFSETQ. The V end was cut by 3 bases, the J end by 4 bases, with 8 bases between. This CDR3 contains 12 residues. The CDR3 DNA reads as TGCGCCAGCAGCTCTCAAGGATACGAGCAGTACTTC. Its translation is CASSSQGYEQYF.

The chain combines TRBV7-8 with TRBJ2-5; 8 bases fit TRBD1. CDR1 is SGHVS, CDR2 FQNEAQ, per germline. This CDR3 region has 16 residues. The V and J ends lost 0 bases and 5 bases, in that order; junction bases with no gene match: 8. The CDR3 sequence: CASSLAQGGQRETQYF. The CDR3 DNA is TGTGCCAGCAGCTTAGCACAGGGGGGACAGCGGGAGACCCAGTACTTC.

Regarding this clonotype: The junction departs from the called germline gene at one end, perhaps through a read error. V usage is TRBV2 and J usage is TRBJ2-1; D may be TRBD1 (6 bases). This CDR3 contains 12 residues. The germline gives CDR1 SNHLY, CDR2 FYNNEI. This CDR3 is CDSSVDRNEQFF. The CDR3 DNA reads as TGTGACAGCAGCGTAGACAGGAATGAGCAGTTCTTC.

This rearrangement joins TRBV7-2 to TRBJ1-5; D remains unclear. Trimming stripped 5 bases from V and 7 bases from J, with 12 bases between. The CDR3 length is 13 residues. Germline V gives CDR1 SGHTA, CDR2 FQGNSA. The CDR3 DNA is TGTGCCAGCAGCGAGGAGGGTAGACAGCCCCAGCATTTT. Translated: CASSEEGRQPQHF.

This clonotype was observed at least ten times. The J gene is TRBJ2-2, the V gene TRBV7-9, with TRBD1 matching over 7 bases. In germline, CDR1 is SEHNR, CDR2 FQNEAQ (reference sequence). V lost 5 bases and J lost 1; bases outside the gene matches: 4. This CDR3 has 15 amino acids. CDR3 bases: TGTGCCAGCAGCCCCGGGACAGTGAACACCGGGGAGCTGTTTTTT. It translates to CASSPGTVNTGELFF.

This clonotype appeared a few times. J is TRBJ1-2 and V is TRBV29-1, with D possibly TRBD1 on 5 matching bases. V lost 6 bases, J lost 2 bases, and 16 bases lay in between. This CDR3 region has 14 residues. Per the germline V gene, CDR1 is SQVTM and CDR2 is ANQGSEA. CDR3 residues: CSVLDSTKNYGYTF. The CDR3 DNA sequence: TGCAGCGTGCTAGACAGTACAAAAAACTATGGCTACACCTTC. The full variable domain, completed using reference TRBV29-1 and TRBJ1-2, is SAVISQKPSRDICQRGTSLTIQCQVDSQVTMMFWYRQQPGQSLTLIATANQGSEATYESGFVIDKFPISRPNLTFSTLTVSNMSPEDSSIYLCSVLDSTKNYGYTFGSGTRLTVV.

This clonotype was seen more than once but under ten times. The chain carries TRBV5-5 and TRBJ2-2, with no clear D. The CDR3 covers 15 residues. V lost 0 bases, J lost 7 bases, and 13 bases lay in between. CDR1 and CDR2 from the germline V gene are SGHKS and YYEKEE (reference sequence). The CDR3 loop reads CASSLVLGGSGELFF. The CDR3 DNA sequence: TGTGCCAGCAGCTTGGTACTGGGCGGTAGCGGGGAGCTGTTTTTT.

At least ten counts were recorded for this clonotype. The rearrangement links TRBV6-5 to TRBJ2-7; TRBD1 matches at 7 bases. J was trimmed by 2 bases and V by 6 bases; bases with no gene match: 19. From germline, CDR1 is MNHEY and CDR2 SVGAGI. This CDR3 spans 18 amino acids. The CDR3 nucleotides read TGTGCCAGCAGCGAAAAGCCACCGGGACAGCCAACAACCTACGAGCAGTACTTC. It codes for CASSEKPPGQPTTYEQYF.

This clonotype has a handful of counts. This chain uses TRBV11-2 with TRBJ1-1; TRBD1 matches 8 bases. Trimming removed 2 bases from V and 2 bases from J; junction bases left unmatched: 1. Germline V gene data show CDR1 as SGHAT and CDR2 as FQNNGV. The length of the CDR3 is 14 residues. Here the CDR3 DNA reads TGTGCCAGCAGCTTACCAGGGGGCAACACTGAAGCTTTCTTT. This codes for CASSLPGGNTEAFF.

A few counts support this clonotype. This rearrangement joins TRBV7-6 to TRBJ2-3, with D uncertain. The CDR3 has 16 amino acids. The V gene's germline CDR1 is SGHVS and CDR2 FNYEAQ. The germline V and J ends were trimmed by 1 base and 2 bases, with 13 bases remaining between them. DNA of the CDR3: TGTGCCAGCAGCTTAGGAGGTCGTCAACACACAGATACGCAGTATTTT. Translated: CASSLGGRQHTDTQYF.

This clonotype was recorded a few times. V and J are TRBV6-1 and TRBJ2-7; 7 bases agree with TRBD1. With V trimmed by 10 bases and J by 4 bases, 10 bases remained unmatched. The CDR3 has 13 amino acids. The V gene's germline CDR1 is MNHNS and CDR2 SASEGT. CDR3 region: CATTTGTAYEQYV. The CDR3, as DNA: TGTGCCACGACAACTGGGACAGCTTACGAGCAGTACGTC.

V and J are TRBV20-1 and TRBJ2-3; tentatively, D is TRBD1 (5 bases). Trimming stripped 3 bases from V and 1 base from J, with 11 bases between. This CDR3 comprises 14 residues. Looked up from germline, CDR1 is DFQATT and CDR2 is SNEGSKA (reference sequence). The CDR3 loop reads CSASVDRGTDTQYF. As DNA, the CDR3 is TGCAGTGCTAGCGTCGACAGAGGCACAGATACGCAGTATTTT.

This clonotype was observed at least ten times. V and J are TRBV12-5 and TRBJ2-2, with TRBD2 matching 13 bases. There are 16 residues in the CDR3. CDR1 and CDR2 from the germline V gene are LGHNT and FRNRAP. V lost 6 bases and J lost 3; bases outside the gene matches: 4. The CDR3 bases are TGTGCTAGTGGCAGGACTAGCGGGGGAGACACCGGGGAGCTGTTTTTT. This encodes CASGRTSGGDTGELFF.

This clonotype was observed a handful of times. The chain links TRBV2 to TRBJ1-5, with D possibly TRBD1 on 6 matching bases. Germline values: CDR1 SNHLY, CDR2 FYNNEI. The V end was cut by 6 bases, the J end by 7 bases, with 19 bases between. This CDR3 comprises 15 residues. The CDR3 coding sequence is TGTGCCAGCAGCCAACAGGGAGGGACTGTACAGCCCCAGCATTTT. It codes for CASSQQGGTVQPQHF.

The chain has TRBV6-4 and TRBJ2-7; D is uncertain. The CDR3 is 12 amino acids. CDR1 is MRHNA and CDR2 is SNTAGT in the germline V gene. Deletions cut 5 bases from V and 1 base from J, with 6 bases between. Here the CDR3 reads CASSPPSYEQYV. The CDR3 DNA is TGTGCCAGCAGTCCCCCATCCTACGAGCAGTACGTC.

This clonotype came up a few times. This chain links TRBV20-1 with TRBJ1-2, with D perhaps TRBD1 (5 bases). Germline CDR1 is DFQATT and CDR2 is SNEGSKA (reference sequence). The CDR3 is made up of 15 amino acids. Trimming removed 4 bases at V and 5 bases at J, with 20 bases between. The CDR3 region is CSATRVGAGRYGYTF. The CDR3 coding sequence is TGCAGTGCTACGAGGGTAGGGGCCGGGCGGTATGGCTACACCTTC.